Here is one T cell receptor beta chain with its context. CDR3 length: 16 residues. Germline-derived CDR1 and CDR2 are SGDLS and YYNGEE. Trimming left V 1 base short and J 2 bases short, with 14 bases between. These data originate in a study of blood T cell repertoires in COVID-19. Here immunoSEQ multiplex PCR was the method, and the copy in TCRdb shows in-frame clones only, minus some. The table includes around 290,000 clones, 75% to 90% detected once. The chain uses TRBV9 and TRBJ2-3, with D possibly matching TRBD2 (7 bases). Sequenced: peripheral blood. This receptor was obtained from a woman in her 70s with COVID-19, enrolled during active disease. CDR3 DNA: TGTGCCAGCAGCGTATCGGGGGGCTCGGTCACAGATACGCAGTATTTT. This translates into CASSVSGGSVTDTQYF.